The 23 T cell receptor beta chains below all came from one sample that was sequenced in a study of shared clonotypes between healthy human individuals. Libraries were prepared by immunoSEQ multiplex PCR; TCRdb keeps only in-frame clonotypes and omits some of them. The sample holds approximately 640,000 clones, 72% seen once. Sample: memory CD4+ T cells sorted from blood. Subset defined: CD45RA-negative fraction. Receptor source: a woman younger than 45 in good health.

V usage is TRBV13 and J usage is TRBJ1-1, with D uncertain. This CDR3 spans 17 amino acids. CDR1 and CDR2 (germline): PRHDT, FYEKMQ (reference sequence). Trimming pared 5 bases from V and 5 bases from J, leaving 24 bases between. The CDR3 sequence: CASSLNPASDSGTEAFF. The CDR3 DNA sequence: TGTGCCAGCAGCCTAAATCCTGCTTCGGACTCCGGGACTGAAGCTTTCTTT.

This clone occurred once. The CDR3 coding sequence is TGTGCCAGCAGCCAGACGGGGGATCTAGCGGGGACCTACGAGCAGTACTTC. As protein: CASSQTGDLAGTYEQYF. The rearrangement links TRBV4-2 to TRBJ2-7; TRBD2 matches 9 bases. The CDR3 runs to 17 residues. V dropped 3 bases and J dropped 2; count of bases not matched to a gene: 11. From germline, CDR1 is LGHNA and CDR2 YNFKEQ.

The chain couples TRBV7-3 to TRBJ1-2; a weak D match, TRBD1 (6 bases). The CDR3 runs to 16 residues. Germline-derived CDR1 and CDR2 are SGHTA and FQGTGA. The V end was cut by 4 bases, the J end by 4 bases, with 19 bases between. The CDR3 region is CASSSRDTPVFYGYTF. For the CDR3, the DNA is TGTGCCAGCAGCTCCAGGGACACCCCGGTGTTCTATGGCTACACCTTC.

The genes are TRBV6-1 and TRBJ1-5; possible D gene TRBD1, 5 bases. The CDR3 is 15 amino acids. V lost 7 bases and J lost 7, with 20 bases in between. CDR1 MNHNS and CDR2 SASEGT come from the germline V gene. CDR3 sequence (DNA): TGTGCCAGCACCGCCCGACGGGCCGGGGGGCAGCCCCAGCATTTT. The encoded protein is CASTARRAGGQPQHF.

The chain uses TRBV28 and TRBJ1-5; D not certain. The CDR3 is 14 amino acids. Germline assignment: CDR1 MDHEN and CDR2 SYDVKM. V shed 7 bases and J shed 9 bases, with 19 bases lying between them. The CDR3 DNA sequence: TGTGCCAGCAACCTCGGTGGGGAAGTTCGGCCCCAGCATTTT. It encodes CASNLGGEVRPQHF.

The chain couples TRBV4-2 to TRBJ1-2, with D perhaps matching TRBD1 (6 bases). This CDR3 is built from 17 residues. CDR1 and CDR2 from the germline V gene are LGHNA and YNFKEQ. Deletions cut 6 bases from V and 2 bases from J, with 22 bases between. The CDR3 region has the DNA TGTGCCAGCAGGGAGCGCGCCGGGTCGGGGGCCAACTATGGCTACACCTTC. Translating it yields CASRERAGSGANYGYTF.

This chain uses TRBV4-1 with TRBJ2-1; a weak D match, TRBD1 (7 bases). Between the trimmed V and J ends, which lost 1 base and 7 bases, there was a span of 17 bases. Germline CDR1 reads MGHRA; CDR2 reads YSYEKL. This CDR3 has 16 residues. DNA for the CDR3: TGCGCCAGCAGCCAAGGTCAGGGGGGCCCTACAAATGAGCAGTTCTTC. It codes for CASSQGQGGPTNEQFF.

This clone was found once. V and J are TRBV7-6 and TRBJ2-7; 13 positions agree with TRBD2. V shed 5 bases, J shed 6 bases, and the junction held 10 bases outside the gene matches. The CDR3 is 16 amino acids. Germline values: CDR1 SGHVS, CDR2 FNYEAQ. Here the CDR3 reads CASSTGTSGNMGEQYF. DNA for the CDR3: TGTGCCAGCAGCACCGGGACTAGCGGGAATATGGGCGAGCAGTACTTC.

The rearrangement joins TRBV5-4 to TRBJ2-7; 7 positions match TRBD1. V lost 0 bases, J lost 1 base, and 4 bases stayed unmatched. Per the germline V gene, CDR1 is SGHNT and CDR2 is YYREEE (reference sequence). The CDR3 sequence is 15 residues long. CDR3 protein: CASSLGQGSSYEQYF. The CDR3 nucleotides are TGTGCCAGCAGCTTGGGACAGGGTAGTTCCTACGAGCAGTACTTC.

The gene calls are TRBV10-2 and TRBJ2-1; TRBD2 agrees at 9 bases. This CDR3 contains 19 residues. Losses at the gene ends were 2 bases for V and 6 bases for J; bases not matched to a gene: 17. CDR1 is WSHSY and CDR2 is SAAADI in the germline V gene. CDR3 nucleotide sequence: TGCGCCAGCAGTGAGGGGTGGAGGGACTTTAGCGGGGGAATCAATGAGCAGTTCTTC. As protein: CASSEGWRDFSGGINEQFF.

The rearrangement uses TRBV11-2 and TRBJ2-7; D perhaps matches TRBD2 (6 bases). CDR3 length: 14 residues. Deletions cut 2 bases from V and 3 bases from J, with 11 bases between. In germline, CDR1 is SGHAT, CDR2 FQNNGV. The chain's CDR3 is CASSLFGTLYEQYF. CDR3 DNA: TGTGCCAGCAGCTTATTTGGGACTCTCTACGAGCAGTACTTC.

This sequence joins TRBV2 and TRBJ2-7; 8 bases align to TRBD1. This CDR3 is built from 13 residues. The germline gives CDR1 SNHLY, CDR2 FYNNEI. The J segment lost 3 bases and the V segment lost 6 bases, leaving 4 bases of the junction unmatched. CDR3 in DNA: TGTGCCAGCAGGGACAGGGTAGTCTACGAGCAGTACTTC. It encodes CASRDRVVYEQYF.

A remark on this clone: Other DNA variants within this sample encode the same CDR3. The chain has TRBV29-1 and TRBJ2-3; D not resolved. The CDR3 is 12 residues long. V gave up 5 bases and J gave up 4 bases, with 10 bases separating them. Germline CDR1 reads SQVTM; CDR2 reads ANQGSEA. In nucleotides, the CDR3 is TGCAGCGTTCGCTCAGGTCCAGATACGCAGTATTTT. Residues: CSVRSGPDTQYF.

The J gene is TRBJ2-7, the V gene TRBV18, with 10 bases that match TRBD1. This CDR3 contains 15 residues. Germline assignment: CDR1 KGHSH and CDR2 LQKENI. J was trimmed by 9 bases and V by 2 bases; bases with no gene match: 10. CDR3 bases: TGTGCCAGCTCACCAACACCGGGACAGGGGAGCGGGCAGTACTTC. Encoded protein: CASSPTPGQGSGQYF.

The chain employs TRBV27 and TRBJ2-7, with 7 nucleotides matching TRBD1. The CDR3 contains 15 residues. Unmatched junction bases numbered 11, after V lost 6 bases and J lost 3 bases. CDR1 is MNHEY, CDR2 SMNVEV, per germline (reference sequence). The CDR3 DNA reads TGTGCCAGCAGGCCGGGGCCAGGGGGATTCTACGAGCAGTACTTC. Protein product: CASRPGPGGFYEQYF.

The chain has TRBV7-9 and TRBJ1-1; 7 bases map to TRBD1. The germline V gene has CDR1 SEHNR and CDR2 FQNEAQ (reference sequence). V dropped 1 base and J dropped 0; count of bases not matched to a gene: 5. This CDR3 region has 16 residues. This CDR3 reads CASSLETGFMNTEAFF. CDR3 bases: TGTGCCAGCAGCTTAGAGACAGGGTTTATGAACACTGAAGCTTTCTTT.

J is TRBJ2-1 and V is TRBV7-6; 10 nucleotides align to TRBD2. Germline loops: CDR1 SGHVS, CDR2 FNYEAQ. V lost 5 bases, J lost 7 bases, and 11 bases stayed unmatched. The CDR3 extends over 16 amino acids. The CDR3 bases are TGTGCCAGCAGCGCAGACCTAGCGGGAGCGGGTAATGAGCAGTTCTTC. Translated: CASSADLAGAGNEQFF.

About this clone itself: Other nucleotide sequences in the sample specify the same CDR3. This chain uses TRBV6-1 with TRBJ2-3, with 7 bases identical to TRBD2. V trimming: 6 bases; J trimming: 3 bases; junction bases outside the gene matches: 6. The CDR3 is 14 residues long. Germline CDR1 and CDR2: MNHNS and SASEGT. The DNA of the CDR3 is TGTGCCAGCAGAGCGGGACTAAGTACAGATACGCAGTATTTT. This encodes CASRAGLSTDTQYF.

V and J are TRBV5-6 and TRBJ1-6; maybe TRBD1 (5 bases). This CDR3 has 15 residues. Trimming stripped 1 base from V and 7 bases from J, with 12 bases between. CDR1 is SGHDT, CDR2 YYEEEE, per germline. CDR3 loop: CASSLRQGSNSPLHF. The DNA for the CDR3 is TGTGCCAGCAGCTTGCGGCAGGGATCGAATTCACCCCTCCACTTT.

Points on this clone: Distinct nucleotide sequences in the sample also encode this CDR3. The chain employs TRBV5-1 and TRBJ2-7, with D possibly TRBD2 on 5 matching bases. This CDR3 region has 12 residues. Germline lookup yields CDR1 SGHRS and CDR2 YFSETQ. V lost 2 bases and J 3 bases, leaving 6 bases between the germline ends. CDR3: CASSFGGYEQYF. The DNA for the CDR3 is TGCGCCAGCAGCTTCGGAGGCTACGAGCAGTACTTC.

This clone was seen a single time. DNA for the CDR3: TGTGCCAGCAGCGGGTACAGGGCCGGCGAGCAGTACTTC. Translating it yields CASSGYRAGEQYF. The V call is TRBV7-2, the J call TRBJ2-7, with a possible D match to TRBD1 (6 bases). The CDR3 consists of 13 residues. CDR1 SGHTA and CDR2 FQGNSA come from the germline V gene. Trimming stripped 5 bases from V and 6 bases from J, with 14 bases between.

The rearrangement joins TRBV4-1 to TRBJ2-5; D may be TRBD1 or TRBD2 (5 bases each). V was trimmed by 1 base and J by 4 bases, leaving 10 bases between them. CDR1 and CDR2 (germline): MGHRA, YSYEKL. The CDR3 runs to 14 residues. The CDR3 sequence is CASSQVQGRETQYF. In DNA form, the CDR3 reads TGCGCCAGCAGCCAAGTGCAGGGACGAGAGACCCAGTACTTC.

The J gene is TRBJ1-1, the V gene TRBV4-2, with D perhaps matching TRBD1 (5 bases). Looked up from germline, CDR1 is LGHNA and CDR2 is YNFKEQ. The CDR3 length is 16 residues. The V end was cut by 5 bases, the J end by 4 bases, with 20 bases between. This CDR3 reads CASSLVVGAGSTEAFF. The CDR3 coding sequence is TGTGCCAGCAGCTTGGTTGTCGGGGCCGGGAGCACTGAAGCTTTCTTT.